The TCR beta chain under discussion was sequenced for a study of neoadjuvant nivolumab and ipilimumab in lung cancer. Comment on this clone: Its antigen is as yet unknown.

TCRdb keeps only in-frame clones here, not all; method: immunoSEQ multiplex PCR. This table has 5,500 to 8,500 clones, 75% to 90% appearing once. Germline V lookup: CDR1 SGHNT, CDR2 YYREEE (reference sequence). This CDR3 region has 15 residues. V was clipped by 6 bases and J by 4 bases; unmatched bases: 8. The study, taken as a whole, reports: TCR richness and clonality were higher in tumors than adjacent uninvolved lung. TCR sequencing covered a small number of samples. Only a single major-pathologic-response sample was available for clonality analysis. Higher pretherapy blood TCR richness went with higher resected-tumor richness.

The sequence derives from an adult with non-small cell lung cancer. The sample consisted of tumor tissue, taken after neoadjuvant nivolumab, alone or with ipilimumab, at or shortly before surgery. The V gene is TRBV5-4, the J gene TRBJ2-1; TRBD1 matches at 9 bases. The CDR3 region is CASNPRTGAYNEQFF. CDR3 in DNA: TGTGCCAGCAACCCTCGGACAGGGGCTTACAATGAGCAGTTCTTC.